This is a list of T cell receptor beta chains from one sample in a study of blood T cell repertoires in COVID-19. Measured with immunoSEQ multiplex PCR; TCRdb has only the in-frame clones, and not every one. Of nearly 200,000 clones listed, around 82% were seen once; the top ten hold 6.5% to 9.5%. The sequenced sample consisted of PBMCs or T cells enriched from blood (not recorded which). The receptors were sampled from a man aged 40-49 years who had recovered from COVID-19. The CDR3 runs from the conserved cysteine through the conserved F or W. The D gene is left open where the match is weak. Size tells how often a clone was seen (once, few, many) or the class of an expanded clone, and some rows leave it out.

>TRBV10-3|TRBJ1-2|NA|TRBD1
TGTGCCATCAGTAGGACAGGGGAAGGCTACACCTTC
CAISRTGEGYTF
>TRBV30|TRBJ1-4|NA|NA
TGTGCCTGCGAAGGGGCAACTAATGAAAAACTGTTTTTT
CACEGATNEKLFF
>TRBV10-3|TRBJ1-5|NA|NA
TGTGCCATCAGTGAGTCGGGGGGACTTAATCAGCCCCAGCATTTT
CAISESGGLNQPQHF
>TRBV10-1|TRBJ2-1|NA|NA
TGCGCCAGCAGGGAAGAACTAGCCGTCAAGACGGATGAGCAGTTCTTC
CASREELAVKTDEQFF
>TRBV24-1|TRBJ2-1|NA|TRBD1
TGTGCCACCAGTGATTTCCCAGGGGGCCAAGGGGATGAGCAGTTCTTC
CATSDFPGGQGDEQFF
>TRBV4-3|TRBJ1-4|few|NA
TGCGCCAGCAGCCATAATACGGGCGGGACTAATGAAAAACTGTTTTTT
CASSHNTGGTNEKLFF
>TRBV29-1|TRBJ1-5|NA|NA
TGCAGCGTTGCAGGGAACCGCAATCAGCCCCAGCATTTT
CSVAGNRNQPQHF
>TRBV5-6|TRBJ2-3|NA|TRBD2
TGTGCCAGCAGCTTGACTAGCGGTAGGAACACAGATACGCAGTATTTT
CASSLTSGRNTDTQYF
>TRBV4-2|TRBJ2-1|NA|NA
TGTGCCAGCAGCCAAGAGCGACACAGGGTGGGGGATGAGCAGTTCTTC
CASSQERHRVGDEQFF
>TRBV27|TRBJ2-3|NA|TRBD1
TGTGCCAGCACTCCTACCGACAGGGGGACCACAGATACGCAGTATTTT
CASTPTDRGTTDTQYF
>TRBV29-1|TRBJ1-5|NA|TRBD1
TGCAGCGTCGGGACAGGAGGAGGCAATCAGCCCCAGCATTTT
CSVGTGGGNQPQHF
>TRBV4-1|TRBJ1-2|NA|NA
TGCGCCAGCAGCCCTACAGGGAGGGAGTCCTATGGCTACACCTTC
CASSPTGRESYGYTF
>TRBV19|TRBJ1-1|NA|TRBD1
TGTGCCAGTAGTATTTGGCAGGGGGCCTCCACTGAAGCTTTCTTT
CASSIWQGASTEAFF
>TRBV3-1/TRBV3-2|TRBJ1-2|NA|TRBD1
TGTGCCAGCAGCCCTCGGACAGGGGTCGATTTTTTTAACTATGGCTACACCTTC
CASSPRTGVDFFNYGYTF
>TRBV19|TRBJ1-6|few|NA
TGTGCCAGTAGTGACAGTACTAATTCACCCCTCCACTTT
CASSDSTNSPLHF
>TRBV6-2/TRBV6-3|TRBJ2-7|NA|TRBD1
TGTGCCAGCAGTTACACCTGGGACAGAGTAGAGCATTACTTC
CASSYTWDRVEHYF
>TRBV7-9|TRBJ1-2|NA|NA
TGTGCCAGCAGCCCGCAGGGGAACTATGGCTACACCTTC
CASSPQGNYGYTF
>TRBV9|TRBJ1-6|NA|NA
TGTGCCAGCAGCGGGGTAAGACGCTTCGGGGGGAATTCACCCCTCCACTTT
CASSGVRRFGGNSPLHF
>TRBV19|TRBJ2-7|few|NA
TGTGCCAGTAGTCTTCCTACAGAAAACTACGAGCAGTACTTC
CASSLPTENYEQYF
>TRBV6-6|TRBJ1-1|NA|NA
TGTGCCAGCAGTAACAGGGCTGGGGGCACTGAAGCTTTCTTT
CASSNRAGGTEAFF
>TRBV3-1/TRBV3-2|TRBJ2-1|NA|TRBD2
TGTGCCAGCAGCCGTGCACTTAGCGGGGGATACAATGAGCAGTTCTTC
CASSRALSGGYNEQFF
>TRBV18|TRBJ1-1|NA|NA
TGTGCCAGCTCACACACCGGACAGCCGAACACTGAAGCTTTCTTT
CASSHTGQPNTEAFF
>TRBV6-2/TRBV6-3|TRBJ2-4|NA|TRBD1
TGTGCCAGCAGGCCTAGGACAGGGGGCGGGAACATTCAGTACTTC
CASRPRTGGGNIQYF
>TRBV19|TRBJ1-1|NA|NA
TGTGCCAGTAGTATGTGGAACGGAGAGGAACAAGCTTTCTTT
CASSMWNGEEQAFF
>TRBV15|TRBJ2-3|few|NA
TGTGCCACCAGCAGAGCGTATTCCACAGATACGCAGTATTTT
CATSRAYSTDTQYF
>TRBV4-1|TRBJ1-1|NA|NA
TGCGCCAGCAAACAGGGACGGTCTCAAGGGAACACTGAAGCTTTCTTT
CASKQGRSQGNTEAFF
>TRBV7-9|TRBJ1-4|few|NA
TGTGCCAGCAGCGAGCTAGGGGTTCGCACTAATGAAAAACTGTTTTTT
CASSELGVRTNEKLFF
>TRBV25-1|TRBJ1-1|once|NA
TGTGCCAGCAGTGACCGGAACACTGAAGCTTTCTTT
CASSDRNTEAFF
>TRBV9|TRBJ2-1|NA|NA
TGTGCCAGCAGCGTCGGGACAGCGGGTAGCAATGAGCAGTTCTTC
CASSVGTAGSNEQFF
>TRBV7-6|TRBJ2-7|NA|NA
TGTGCCAGCAGCTCTGTCCACGAGCAGTACTTC
CASSSVHEQYF
>TRBV5-3|TRBJ2-3|NA|NA
TGTGCCACTCCTGCGACGCGGTCGACAGATACGCAGTATTTT
CATPATRSTDTQYF
>TRBV5-1|TRBJ2-7|NA|NA
TGCGCCAGCAGCTACCGGGACAACGAGCAGTACTTC
CASSYRDNEQYF
>TRBV30|TRBJ1-5|NA|NA
TGTGCCTGGAGTGCGCGGGGGTTTAGCAATCAGCCCCAGCATTTT
CAWSARGFSNQPQHF
>TRBV10-3|TRBJ1-1|NA|TRBD1
TGTGCCACCGGGTATTCAGGGGGACCCACTGAAGCTTTCTTT
CATGYSGGPTEAFF
>TRBV29-1|TRBJ1-5|NA|TRBD1
TGCAGCGTCGGCCAGGGGGGCAATCAGCCCCAGCATTTT
CSVGQGGNQPQHF
>TRBV6-5|TRBJ1-3|NA|TRBD1
TGTGCCAGTCAAGACAGGGGAATTGGGAACACCATATATTTT
CASQDRGIGNTIYF
>TRBV4-1|TRBJ2-3|NA|NA
TGCGCCAGCAGCCAGACGGGGTCCACAGATACGCAGTATTTT
CASSQTGSTDTQYF
>TRBV10-1|TRBJ1-1|few|NA
TGCGCCAGCAGAGGACAGAGGAACACTGAAGCTTTCTTT
CASRGQRNTEAFF
>TRBV5-6|TRBJ2-5|NA|NA
TGTGCCAGCAGCGGTACACAGACCCAGTACTTC
CASSGTQTQYF
>TRBV30|TRBJ1-2|NA|TRBD1
TGTGCCTGGGAGCGACGGGACAGGTTCGCGGATGGCTACACCTTC
CAWERRDRFADGYTF
>TRBV3-1/TRBV3-2|TRBJ1-6|NA|NA
TGTGCCAGCAGCCAAGGGGTGAGGAATTCACCCCTCCACTTT
CASSQGVRNSPLHF
>TRBV4-1|TRBJ2-1|NA|TRBD2
TGCGCCAGCAGCCAAGACAGGACCCCGGGAGGGCAGTTCTTC
CASSQDRTPGGQFF
>TRBV6-5|TRBJ2-2|NA|NA
TGTGCCAGACGACAGACCTTCAAGAACACCGGGGAGCTGTTTTTT
CARRQTFKNTGELFF
>TRBV7-9|TRBJ1-2|NA|NA
TGTGCCAGCAGCTTAGAGGCAGGGGAGTACTATGGCTACACCTTC
CASSLEAGEYYGYTF
>TRBV24-1|TRBJ1-1|NA|NA
TGTGCCACCAGTGTTTCGGGCACTGAAGCTTTCTTT
CATSVSGTEAFF
>TRBV5-5|TRBJ1-1|NA|NA
TGTGCCAGCAGTCAGGGACACTCGAACACTGAAGCTTTCTTT
CASSQGHSNTEAFF
>TRBV5-1|TRBJ2-2|NA|NA
TGCGCCAGCAGCGGGGCGGATTCGAACACCGGGGAGCTGTTTTTT
CASSGADSNTGELFF
>TRBV27|TRBJ1-6|few|TRBD1
TGTGCCAGCAGTTCCGGGACAGGGTATAATTCACCCCTCCACTTT
CASSSGTGYNSPLHF
>TRBV10-3|TRBJ1-2|NA|NA
TGTGCCATCAGTGAGTCCGGGACACAAAGTTATGGCTACACCTTC
CAISESGTQSYGYTF
>TRBV25-1|TRBJ1-6|many|NA
TGTGCCAGCAGTGAAAGGACAGCTCTTAATTCACCCCTCCACTTT
CASSERTALNSPLHF
>TRBV19|TRBJ2-2|few|TRBD1
TGTGCCAGTAGTGTCGACAGGGCTTACACCGGGGAGCTGTTTTTT
CASSVDRAYTGELFF
>TRBV5-6|TRBJ1-1|NA|NA
TGTGCCAGCAGCCTAGGATTTAACACTGAAGCTTTCTTT
CASSLGFNTEAFF
>TRBV21-1|TRBJ1-1|NA|NA
TGTGCCAGCAGCATTAGCTGTCTTGGTAACACTGAAGCTTTCTTT
CASSISCLGNTEAFF